These 21 T cell receptor beta chains were all obtained from the same sample, sequenced in a study of blood T cell repertoires in COVID-19. Method: immunoSEQ multiplex PCR; TCRdb's copy keeps in-frame clones and lacks some. This table holds about 120,000 clones, over 65% found once. The sequenced sample was peripheral blood. The source of these receptors is a human donor with acute or convalescent COVID-19. The donor label of this sample is uncertain.

The rearrangement uses TRBV10-2 and TRBJ2-7; 10 bases line up with TRBD1. Germline lookup yields CDR1 WSHSY and CDR2 SAAADI. J was trimmed by 0 bases and V by 5 bases; bases with no gene match: 4. The CDR3 runs 15 residues. The CDR3 region has the DNA TGCGCCAGCAGTTCCCGGGACAGGGGCTCCTACGAGCAGTACTTC. Translating gives CASSSRDRGSYEQYF.

The gene calls are TRBV3-1 (or the pseudogene TRBV3-2) and TRBJ2-1; 11 positions match TRBD2. The CDR3 sequence is 15 residues long. J gave up 8 bases and V 4 bases, and 7 bases lay outside the gene matches. Germline loops: CDR1 LGHDT, CDR2 YNNKEL (reference sequence). The CDR3 region has the DNA TGTGCCAGCAGCCTGGTTAGCGGGGGGGCCGATGAGCAGTTCTTC. Its protein product is CASSLVSGGADEQFF.

The CDR3 region has the DNA TGTGCCAGTAGTATAGGACTGGCAGATACGCAGTATTTT. It codes for CASSIGLADTQYF. The genes are TRBV19 and TRBJ2-3, with D unresolved. This CDR3 is built from 13 residues. CDR1 and CDR2 from the germline V gene are LNHDA and SQIVND (reference sequence). The V gene lost 1 base and the J gene lost 4 bases, with 6 bases spanning the gap.

This clone is labeled medium-sized. This chain joins TRBV2 and TRBJ1-6; D is ambiguous. Germline CDR1 reads SNHLY; CDR2 reads FYNNEI. CDR3 length: 14 residues. Trimming cost V 3 bases and J 7 bases, with 10 bases left between them. CDR3 loop: CASSDMARNSPLHF. CDR3 sequence (DNA): TGTGCCAGCAGTGATATGGCACGCAATTCACCCCTCCACTTT.

V and J are TRBV7-8 and TRBJ1-6; D is undetermined. The CDR3 extends over 16 amino acids. V was shortened by 5 bases and J by 5 bases, with 16 bases between the two germline ends. CDR1 and CDR2 (germline): SGHVS, FQNEAQ. The CDR3 is CASSRRGILDNSPLHF. The DNA of the CDR3 is TGTGCCAGCAGCCGTCGGGGTATTTTGGATAATTCACCCCTCCACTTT.

V gene TRBV2 combines with J gene TRBJ1-6; a weak D match, TRBD1 (6 bases). This CDR3 has 15 residues. Trimming took off 7 bases at V and 5 bases at J, with 15 bases between the two ends. Germline-derived CDR1 and CDR2 are SNHLY and FYNNEI. CDR3 residues: CASTGERTNNSPLHF. CDR3 nucleotide sequence: TGTGCCAGCACAGGGGAGCGGACAAATAATTCACCCCTCCACTTT.

This clone was counted a single time. This chain links TRBV5-6 with TRBJ2-3; no definite D call. The CDR3 totals 16 residues. Germline values: CDR1 SGHDT, CDR2 YYEEEE. V was shortened by 4 bases and J by 0 bases, with 15 bases between the two germline ends. CDR3 coding DNA: TGTGCCAGCAGCAATCGTCCCGGGTCTAGCACAGATACGCAGTATTTT. Its protein product is CASSNRPGSSTDTQYF.

This chain connects TRBV10-3 to TRBJ1-6, with 8 bases lining up with TRBD1. The CDR3 sequence is 17 residues long. CDR1 is ENHRY, CDR2 SYGVKD, per germline. The J segment lost 8 bases and the V segment lost 2 bases, leaving 11 bases of the junction unmatched. DNA of the CDR3: TGTGCCATCAGTGAGCCCCAGGGACAGGTGGGTGATTCACCCCTCCACTTT. Encoded protein: CAISEPQGQVGDSPLHF.

The chain carries TRBV19 and TRBJ1-2; TRBD1 agrees at 10 bases. V was pared by 6 bases and J by 4 bases, with 5 bases of the junction left unmatched. The germline CDR1 and CDR2 sequences are LNHDA and SQIVND (reference sequence). There are 14 residues in the CDR3. Here the CDR3 DNA reads TGTGCCAGTAGCCTGACAGGGGGCGGCTATGGCTACACCTTC. It is translated as CASSLTGGGYGYTF.

Regarding this clone: At one boundary the junction diverges from the germline segment, which might be a read error. In DNA form, the CDR3 reads TGCGCCCGCAGCTTGGGGGGGGGAACCACTGAAGCTTTCTTT. Translation gives CARSLGGGTTEAFF. The chain recombines TRBV5-1 with TRBJ1-1; TRBD1 is a possible D gene (5 bases). The CDR3 is 14 residues long. From germline, CDR1 is SGHRS and CDR2 YFSETQ.

This clone has only a few counts. The genes are TRBV21-1 and TRBJ2-7; the table assigns TRBD1, which was not confirmed against the DNA. TRBV21-1 is recorded as a pseudogene. The CDR3 has 14 amino acids. Written as DNA, the CDR3 is TGTGCCGGCATGGGGACAGGGCTTGCTTACGAGCAGTACGTC. Protein: CAGMGTGLAYEQYV.

This rearrangement joins TRBV6-5 to TRBJ1-2; D unresolved. Germline CDR1 is MNHEY and CDR2 is SVGAGI. The ends were cut back, 7 bases at V and 6 bases at J, with 18 bases in the middle. The CDR3 has 14 amino acids. The CDR3 sequence is CASISPGYTDGYTF. The CDR3 DNA follows: TGTGCCAGCATTTCTCCGGGGTACACCGATGGCTACACCTTC.

This rearrangement joins TRBV19 to TRBJ2-7; the match to TRBD1 covers 9 bases. This CDR3 has 14 amino acids. J gave up 3 bases and V 5 bases, and 5 bases lay outside the gene matches. Per germline, CDR1 LNHDA and CDR2 SQIVND (reference sequence). CDR3 loop: CASSWGQGGYEQYF. The DNA of the CDR3 is TGTGCCAGTAGTTGGGGACAGGGAGGCTACGAGCAGTACTTC.

This clone has a handful of counts. The chain employs TRBV19 and TRBJ2-2; D may be TRBD2 (5 bases). Germline CDR1 LNHDA, CDR2 SQIVND (reference sequence). The CDR3 has 14 amino acids. Trimming stripped 7 bases from V and 7 bases from J, with 16 bases between. The CDR3, as DNA: TGTGCCAGTATAGGAGGTGACGGGTTCGGGGAGCTGTTTTTT. This codes for CASIGGDGFGELFF. Based on the CDR3 plus reference TRBV19 and TRBJ2-2, the full variable domain is DGGITQSPKYLFRKEGQNVTLSCEQNLNHDAMYWYRQDPGQGLRLIYYSQIVNDFQKGDIAEGYSVSREKKESFPLTVTSAQKNPTAFYLCASIGGDGFGELFFGEGSRLTVL.

This CDR3 reads CASSFTPTGTDTQYF. DNA for the CDR3: TGTGCCAGCAGCTTTACTCCAACCGGCACAGATACGCAGTATTTT. The chain couples TRBV5-6 to TRBJ2-3, with D unclear. The V gene lost 2 bases and the J gene lost 1 base, with 11 bases spanning the gap. This CDR3 is 15 amino acids long. In germline, CDR1 is SGHDT, CDR2 YYEEEE.

This clone came up a few times. V and J are TRBV15 and TRBJ1-1; D ambiguous. V lost 1 base and J 5 bases, leaving 14 bases between the germline ends. CDR1 is LNHNV and CDR2 is YYDKDF in the germline V gene (reference sequence). CDR3 length: 15 residues. The CDR3 spells CATSRVRSAGTEAFF. The CDR3 region has the DNA TGTGCCACCAGCAGAGTACGTTCTGCGGGGACTGAAGCTTTCTTT.

The gene calls are TRBV7-6 and TRBJ2-1, with TRBD1 identical over 7 bases. The junction had 10 bases not matched to a gene; V was cut back by 4 bases and J by 10 bases. The germline gives CDR1 SGHVS, CDR2 FNYEAQ. This CDR3 spans 14 amino acids. The CDR3 DNA sequence: TGTGCCAGCAGCTCTCAACAGGGGCTAGGCGAGCAGTTCTTC. This translates into CASSSQQGLGEQFF. Based on the CDR3 plus reference TRBV7-6 and TRBJ2-1, the full variable domain is GAGVSQSPRYKVTKRGQDVALRCDPISGHVSLYWYRQALGQGPEFLTYFNYEAQQDKSGLPNDRFSAERPEGSISTLTIQRTEQRDSAMYRCASSSQQGLGEQFFGPGTRLTVL.

The rearrangement uses TRBV11-2 and TRBJ1-1; tentative D call: TRBD1 (6 bases). The length of the CDR3 is 12 residues. V lost 3 bases and J lost 7, with 9 bases in between. Germline values: CDR1 SGHAT, CDR2 FQNNGV. CDR3 sequence: CASSFKQGEAFF. The CDR3 DNA reads as TGTGCCAGCAGCTTTAAACAGGGTGAAGCTTTCTTT.

The chain has TRBV2 and TRBJ2-5; D is unclear. The CDR3 is 12 residues long. CDR1 and CDR2 (germline): SNHLY, FYNNEI. V gave up 4 bases and J gave up 3 bases, with 6 bases separating them. In DNA, the CDR3 is TGTGCCAGCAGTGTTTTAGAAGAGACCCAGTACTTC. Translated: CASSVLEETQYF.

This rearrangement joins TRBV27 to TRBJ1-4, with 7 bases fitting TRBD1. V shed 3 bases and J 6 bases; nucleotides not matched to a gene: 7. Germline V gene sequence: CDR1 MNHEY, CDR2 SMNVEV (reference sequence). This CDR3 is built from 15 residues. CDR3 sequence (DNA): TGTGCCAGCAGTTTCGCAGGGGGATGGGATGAAAAACTGTTTTTT. Translating it yields CASSFAGGWDEKLFF.

V and J are TRBV2 and TRBJ2-7, with 11 bases identical to TRBD1. V gave up 7 bases and J gave up 4 bases; unmatched junction bases: 6. Germline CDR1 is SNHLY and CDR2 is FYNNEI. The CDR3 covers 14 residues. CDR3 DNA: TGTGCCAGCACTCCGGGACAGGGGGGGTACGAGCAGTACTTC. Encoded protein: CASTPGQGGYEQYF.